This T cell receptor (beta chain) was identified in a study of blood T cell repertoires in COVID-19. Study-level information: Acute and convalescent COVID-19 specimens originated in the United States, Italy and Spain.

Cohort allocation depended upon clinical history that participants reported. Donors in Cohort 3 who had recovered were those with two negative PCRs, healthcare professional clearance, or resolution of their symptoms. The data were produced by immunoSEQ multiplex PCR, yet TCRdb's version contains in-frame clones alone and is incomplete. This sample carries about 250,000 clones, around 88% of them seen once, and the ten largest clones take under 10%. The germline gives CDR1 SGHTA, CDR2 FQGTGA. Trimming cost V 4 bases and J 1 base; bases outside gene matches: 3. There are 16 residues in the CDR3. The sequencing sample was made of PBMCs or T cells enriched from blood (not recorded which). The source of this sequence is a man between 40 and 49 years old who had recovered from COVID-19. J is TRBJ2-2 and V is TRBV7-3, with TRBD2 matching over 10 bases. Here the CDR3 DNA reads TGTGCCAGCAGCTCCTTAGCGGGAGGGAACACCGGGGAGCTGTTTTTT. It specifies CASSSLAGGNTGELFF.